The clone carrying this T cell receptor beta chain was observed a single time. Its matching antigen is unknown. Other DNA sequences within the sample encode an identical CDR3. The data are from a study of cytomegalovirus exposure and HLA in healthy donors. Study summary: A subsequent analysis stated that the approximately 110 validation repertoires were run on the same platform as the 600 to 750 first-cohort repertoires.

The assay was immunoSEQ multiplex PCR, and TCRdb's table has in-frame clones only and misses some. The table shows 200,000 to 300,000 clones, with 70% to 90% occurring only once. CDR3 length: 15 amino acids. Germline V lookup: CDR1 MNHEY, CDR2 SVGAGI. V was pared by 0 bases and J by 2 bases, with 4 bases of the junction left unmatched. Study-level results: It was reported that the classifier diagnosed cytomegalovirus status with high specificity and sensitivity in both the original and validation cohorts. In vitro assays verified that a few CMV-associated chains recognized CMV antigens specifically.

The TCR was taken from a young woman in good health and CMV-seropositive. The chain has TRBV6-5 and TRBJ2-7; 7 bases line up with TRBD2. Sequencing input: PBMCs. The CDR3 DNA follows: TGTGCCAGCAGTTACTCTAGCGGGCGTACCTACGAGCAGTACTTC. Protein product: CASSYSSGRTYEQYF.